This T cell receptor (beta chain) stems from a study of T cell responses to AZD1222 COVID-19 vaccine. At the level of the study: Both about-4-week and about-12-week second-dose recipients were combined.

This clone was recorded only once. The antigen is not known. TCRdb's table, derived via immunoSEQ multiplex PCR, lists solely in-frame clones and lacks some. Of about 120,000 clones in the sample, about 87% were seen once. This CDR3 has 14 residues. CDR1 and CDR2 (germline): KGHSH, LQKENI. Deletions cut 5 bases from V and 0 bases from J, with 8 bases between. The study's findings and limits: Dominant CD4 TCR responses targeted spike regions 160-218 and 743-854.

The sequence was collected from an adult in good health. Source: peripheral blood, taken on day 0 of AZD1222 vaccination. The chain combines TRBV18 with TRBJ1-3, with D unclear. CDR3 in DNA: TGTGCCAGCTCAGGTATTCTCTCTGGAAACACCATATATTTT. It is translated as CASSGILSGNTIYF. The whole variable domain, remainder taken from reference TRBV18 and TRBJ1-3, is NAGVMQNPRHLVRRRGQEARLRCSPMKGHSHVYWYRQLPEEGLKFMVYLQKENIIDESGMPKERFSAEFPKEGPSILRIQQVVRGDSAAYFCASSGILSGNTIYFGEGSWLTVV.